This paragraph covers one T cell receptor beta chain sequence. Looked up from germline, CDR1 is SQVTM and CDR2 is ANQGSEA. With 7 bases removed from V and 5 bases from J, the gap between germline ends came to 12 bases. CDR3 length equals 12 residues. Assay used: immunoSEQ multiplex PCR; TCRdb lists only in-frame clones, some missing. The table records around 77,000 clones, about nine tenths of them present only once. The sample comes from a study of OX40 agonist ivuxolimab in advanced cancers. Overall study: An agonistic human IgG2 monoclonal antibody against OX40 (CD134) was given. Six ivuxolimab dose levels, 0.01 to 10 mg/kg, were given intravenously every 2 weeks. Patients receiving dose escalation had hepatocellular carcinoma, melanoma, renal cell or head and neck cancer.

Patients were excluded for autoimmune disease history or systemic immunosuppression. This chain uses TRBV29-1 with TRBJ2-1; D is uncertain. The receptor's source is an adult with an advanced solid tumor such as melanoma, head and neck, liver or kidney cancer. The material was CD4+ or CD8+ T cells sorted from blood, obtained in a trial of the OX40 agonist ivuxolimab. The CDR3 DNA reads as TGCAGCGCCCCCGATTTAAACAATGAGCAGTTCTTC. Residues: CSAPDLNNEQFF.